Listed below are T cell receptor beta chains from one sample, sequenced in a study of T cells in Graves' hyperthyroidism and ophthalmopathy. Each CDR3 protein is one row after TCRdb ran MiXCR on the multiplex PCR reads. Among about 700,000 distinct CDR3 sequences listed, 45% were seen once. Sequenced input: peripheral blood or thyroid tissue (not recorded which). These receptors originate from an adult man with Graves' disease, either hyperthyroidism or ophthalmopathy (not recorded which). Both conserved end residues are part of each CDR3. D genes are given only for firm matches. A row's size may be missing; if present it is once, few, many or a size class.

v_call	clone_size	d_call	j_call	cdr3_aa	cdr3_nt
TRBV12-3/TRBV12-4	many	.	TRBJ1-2	CASSLNRAYGYTF	TGTGCCAGCAGTTTAAACAGGGCCTATGGCTACACCTTC
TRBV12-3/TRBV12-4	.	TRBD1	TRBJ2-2	CASSADRPRWELFF	TGTGCCAGCAGCGCGGACAGGCCAAGATGGGAGCTGTTTTTT
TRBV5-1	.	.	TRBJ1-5	CASSLRQNNQPQHF	TGCGCCAGCAGCTTGCGGCAGAACAATCAGCCCCAGCATTTT
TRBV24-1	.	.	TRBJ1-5	CATSEYAGVSNQPQHF	TGTGCCACCAGTGAATACGCAGGGGTAAGCAATCAGCCCCAGCATTTT
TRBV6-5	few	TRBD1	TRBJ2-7	CASSPQSGGYEQYF	TGTGCCAGCAGCCCCCAGTCAGGGGGCTACGAGCAGTACTTC
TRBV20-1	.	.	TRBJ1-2	CSARDRTAEGYGYTF	TGCAGTGCTAGAGATAGGACAGCGGAAGGCTATGGCTACACCTTC
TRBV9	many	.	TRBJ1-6	CASSVGDRLSPLHF	TGTGCCAGCAGCGTAGGTGACAGACTTTCACCCCTCCACTTT
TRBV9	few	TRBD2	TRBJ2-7	CASSSRSGSSYEQYF	TGTGCCAGCAGCTCCCGCAGCGGGAGCTCCTACGAGCAGTACTTC
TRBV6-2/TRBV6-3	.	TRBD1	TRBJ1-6	CAISYSRTGSRNSPLHF	TGTGCCATCAGTTACTCGAGGACAGGGTCAAGGAATTCACCCCTCCACTTT
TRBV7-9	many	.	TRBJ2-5	CASSLTDSPDTYF	TGTGCCAGCAGCTTAACCGACTCTCCGGACACCTACTTC
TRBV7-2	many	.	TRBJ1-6	CASSLDRGSPLHF	TGTGCCAGCAGCTTAGACCGGGGTTCACCCCTCCACTTT
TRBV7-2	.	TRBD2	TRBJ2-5	CASSLRGTSRGAQETQYF	TGTGCCAGCAGCTTAAGGGGGACTAGCCGAGGGGCCCAAGAGACCCAGTACTTC
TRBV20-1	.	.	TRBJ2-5	CSARRGTGAGETQYF	TGCAGTGCTAGACGTGGAACAGGGGCGGGGGAGACCCAGTACTTC
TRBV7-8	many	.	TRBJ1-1	CASSRSTTSYTEAFF	TGTGCCAGCAGCCGAAGTACAACCAGCTACACTGAAGCTTTCTTT
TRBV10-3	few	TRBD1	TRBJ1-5	CASRGQGAGSNQPQHF	TGTGCCAGCAGGGGACAGGGGGCTGGGAGCAATCAGCCCCAGCATTTT
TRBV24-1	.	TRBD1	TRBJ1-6	CATSDHGQGGVSPLHF	TGTGCCACCAGTGACCACGGACAGGGGGGCGTCTCACCCCTCCACTTT
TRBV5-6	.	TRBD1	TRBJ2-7	CASNELGQGYEQYF	TGTGCCAGCAACGAACTCGGACAGGGCTACGAGCAGTACTTC
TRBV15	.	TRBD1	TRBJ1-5	CASTLQGAGQPQHF	TGTGCCAGCACCTTACAGGGGGCAGGCCAGCCCCAGCATTTT
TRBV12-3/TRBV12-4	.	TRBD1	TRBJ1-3	CASSAGTVTSGNTIYF	TGTGCCAGCAGTGCCGGGACAGTAACCTCTGGAAACACCATATATTTT
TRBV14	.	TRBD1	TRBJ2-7	CASSQVDRGSSSYEQYF	TGTGCCAGCAGCCAGGTCGACAGGGGTTCTAGCTCCTACGAGCAGTACTTC
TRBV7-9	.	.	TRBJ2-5	CALQPGPLQETQYF	TGTGCTCTACAGCCCGGACCTTTACAAGAGACCCAGTACTTC
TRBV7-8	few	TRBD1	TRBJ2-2	CASSFAGTGGAGTGELFF	TGTGCCAGCAGCTTCGCCGGGACAGGGGGCGCCGGCACCGGGGAGCTGTTTTTT
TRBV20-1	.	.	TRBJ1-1	CSASGQMNTEAFF	TGCAGTGCTAGTGGACAGATGAACACTGAAGCTTTCTTT
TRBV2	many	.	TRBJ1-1	CASSLWLTEAFF	TGTGCCAGCAGCTTGTGGCTCACTGAAGCTTTCTTT
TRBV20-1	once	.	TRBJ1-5	CSARTGGGNNQPQHF	TGCAGTGCTCGGACGGGGGGGGGGAACAATCAGCCCCAGCATTTT
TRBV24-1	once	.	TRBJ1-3	CATSDSSSGSTIYF	TGTGCCACCAGTGATTCCAGCTCTGGAAGCACCATATATTTT
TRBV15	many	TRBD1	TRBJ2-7	CATSEDRGRLTEQYF	TGTGCCACCAGCGAAGACAGGGGGCGCCTAACCGAGCAGTACTTC
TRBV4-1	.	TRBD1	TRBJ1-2	CASRPTDRANYGYTF	TGCGCCAGCAGGCCCACCGACAGGGCAAACTATGGCTACACCTTC
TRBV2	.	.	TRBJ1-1	CASSPGGERDTEAFF	TGTGCCAGCAGTCCAGGAGGGGAGCGGGACACTGAAGCTTTCTTT
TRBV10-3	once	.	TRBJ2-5	CAGSLMGQETQYF	TGTGCCGGCAGTTTGATGGGACAAGAGACCCAGTACTTC
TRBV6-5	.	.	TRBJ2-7	CASSVAGFDLGYEQYF	TGTGCCAGCAGTGTAGCTGGGTTTGACTTGGGCTACGAGCAGTACTTC
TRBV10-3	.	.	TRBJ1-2	CAVAPGSGYTF	TGTGCCGTTGCCCCGGGATCGGGCTACACCTTC
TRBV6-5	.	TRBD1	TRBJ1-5	CASSFGTGDVTNQPQHF	TGTGCCAGCAGTTTCGGGACAGGGGACGTCACTAATCAGCCCCAGCATTTT
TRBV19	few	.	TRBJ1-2	CASSISGGNANYGYTF	TGTGCCAGTAGTATATCGGGGGGAAATGCTAACTATGGCTACACCTTC
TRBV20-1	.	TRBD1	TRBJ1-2	CSAQLQGTYGYTF	TGCAGTGCCCAATTACAGGGGACCTATGGCTACACCTTC
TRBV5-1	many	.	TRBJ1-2	CASSLRGGGGYTF	TGTGCCAGCAGCTTAAGGGGAGGTGGAGGCTACACCTTC
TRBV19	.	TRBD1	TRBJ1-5	CASTSTGEPQHF	TGTGCCAGTACCTCGACAGGGGAGCCCCAGCATTTT
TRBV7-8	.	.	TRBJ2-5	CASSVRSETQYF	TGTGCCAGCAGCGTCCGCTCTGAGACCCAGTACTTC
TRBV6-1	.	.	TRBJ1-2	CASSEGRNYGYTF	TGTGCCAGCAGCGAAGGGAGAAACTATGGCTACACCTTC
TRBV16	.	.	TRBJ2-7	CASSRGPSTYEQYF	TGTGCCAGCAGCCGCGGGCCCTCTACCTACGAGCAGTACTTC
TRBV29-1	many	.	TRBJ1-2	CSAAEGSYGYTF	TGCAGCGCCGCCGAGGGCTCTTATGGCTACACCTTC
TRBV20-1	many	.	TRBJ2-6	CSAIRQSGANVLTF	TGCAGTGCTATCCGACAGTCTGGGGCCAACGTCCTGACTTTC
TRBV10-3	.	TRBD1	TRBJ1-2	CAIMGQSYGYTF	TGTGCCATCATGGGACAGAGCTATGGCTACACCTTC
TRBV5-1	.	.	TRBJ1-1	CASAWGENTEAFF	TGCGCCAGCGCCTGGGGGGAGAACACTGAAGCTTTCTTT
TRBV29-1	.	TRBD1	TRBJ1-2	CSVVGGQGASGYTF	TGCAGCGTTGTTGGGGGACAGGGGGCAAGTGGCTACACCTTC
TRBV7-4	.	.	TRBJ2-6	CASSLAWESEAF	TGTGCCAGCAGCTTAGCCTGGGAGTCTGAAGCTTTC
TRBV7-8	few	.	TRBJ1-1	CASSLALREGTEAFF	TGTGCCAGCAGCTTAGCGCTCAGGGAAGGCACTGAAGCTTTCTTT
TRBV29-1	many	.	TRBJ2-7	CSVADMFDEQYF	TGCAGCGTTGCGGATATGTTCGACGAGCAGTACTTC
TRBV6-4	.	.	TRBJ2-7	CASSVSVRGEQYF	TGTGCCAGCAGTGTCTCGGTCAGGGGCGAGCAGTACTTC
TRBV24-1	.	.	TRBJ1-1	CATPGKDTEAFF	TGTGCCACCCCGGGCAAGGACACTGAAGCTTTCTTT
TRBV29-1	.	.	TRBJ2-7	CSVTDSYEQYF	TGCAGCGTGACAGACTCCTACGAGCAGTACTTC
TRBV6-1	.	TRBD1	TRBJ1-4	CASREGAGGKLFF	TGTGCCAGCAGGGAGGGGGCCGGGGGGAAACTGTTTTTT
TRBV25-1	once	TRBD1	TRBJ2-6	CASSEWGTGDDVLTF	TGTGCCAGCAGTGAATGGGGGACAGGGGACGACGTCCTGACTTTC
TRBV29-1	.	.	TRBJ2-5	CTALTQETQYF	TGCACCGCACTTACCCAAGAGACCCAGTACTTC